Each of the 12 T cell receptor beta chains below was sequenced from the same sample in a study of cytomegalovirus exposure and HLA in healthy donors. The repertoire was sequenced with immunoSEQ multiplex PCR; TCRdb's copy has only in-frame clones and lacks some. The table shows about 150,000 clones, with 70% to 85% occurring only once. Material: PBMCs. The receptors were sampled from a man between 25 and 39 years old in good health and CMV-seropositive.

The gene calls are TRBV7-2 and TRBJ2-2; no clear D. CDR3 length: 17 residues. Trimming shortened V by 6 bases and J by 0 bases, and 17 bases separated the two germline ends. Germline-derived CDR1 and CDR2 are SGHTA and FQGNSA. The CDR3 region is CASRYSSPPTNTGELFF. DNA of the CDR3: TGTGCCAGCAGATATTCGTCACCTCCTACGAACACCGGGGAGCTGTTTTTT. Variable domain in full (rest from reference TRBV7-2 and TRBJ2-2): GAGVSQSPSNKVTEKGKDVELRCDPISGHTALYWYRQSLGQGLEFLIYFQGNSAPDKSGLPSDRFSAERTGGSVSTLTIQRTQQEDSAVYLCASRYSSPPTNTGELFFGEGSRLTVL.

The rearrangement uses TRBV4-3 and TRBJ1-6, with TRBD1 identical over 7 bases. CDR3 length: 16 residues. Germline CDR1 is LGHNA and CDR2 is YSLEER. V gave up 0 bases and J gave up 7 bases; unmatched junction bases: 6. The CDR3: CASSQESAGGNSPLHF. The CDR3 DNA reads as TGCGCCAGCAGCCAAGAGTCGGCAGGGGGAAATTCACCCCTCCACTTT.

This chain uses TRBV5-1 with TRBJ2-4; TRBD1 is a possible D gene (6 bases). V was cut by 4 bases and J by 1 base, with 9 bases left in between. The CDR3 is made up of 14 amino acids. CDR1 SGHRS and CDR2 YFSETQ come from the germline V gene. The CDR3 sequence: CASSQTGAKNIQYF. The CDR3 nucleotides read TGCGCCAGCAGCCAAACAGGGGCCAAAAACATTCAGTACTTC.

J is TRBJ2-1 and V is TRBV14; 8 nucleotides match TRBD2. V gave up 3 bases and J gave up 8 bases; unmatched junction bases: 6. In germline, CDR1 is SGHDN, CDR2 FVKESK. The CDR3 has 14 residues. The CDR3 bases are TGTGCCAGCAGCCACGGACTAGCTGGATATGAGCAGTTCTTC. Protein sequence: CASSHGLAGYEQFF.

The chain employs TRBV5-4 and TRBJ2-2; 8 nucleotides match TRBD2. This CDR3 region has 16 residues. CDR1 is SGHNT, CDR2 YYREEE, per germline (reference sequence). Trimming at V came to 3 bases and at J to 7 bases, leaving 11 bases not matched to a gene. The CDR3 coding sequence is TGTGCCAGCAGCTCCGGGACTAGTTTGAAAGGCGGGGAGCTGTTTTTT. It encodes CASSSGTSLKGGELFF.

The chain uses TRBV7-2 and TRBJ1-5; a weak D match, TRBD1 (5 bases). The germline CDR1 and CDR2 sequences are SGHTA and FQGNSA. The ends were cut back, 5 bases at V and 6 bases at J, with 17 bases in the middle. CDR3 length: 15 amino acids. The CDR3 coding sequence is TGTGCCAGCAGCCGAGGCAGGGAAGGCAGTCAGCCCCAGCATTTT. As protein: CASSRGREGSQPQHF.

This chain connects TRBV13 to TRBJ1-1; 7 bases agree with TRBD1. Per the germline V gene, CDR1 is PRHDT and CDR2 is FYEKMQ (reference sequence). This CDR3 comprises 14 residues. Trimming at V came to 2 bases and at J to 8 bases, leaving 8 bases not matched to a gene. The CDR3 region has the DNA TGTGCCAGCAGCTTATACACCAGGGGGTCCGAAGCTTTCTTT. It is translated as CASSLYTRGSEAFF.

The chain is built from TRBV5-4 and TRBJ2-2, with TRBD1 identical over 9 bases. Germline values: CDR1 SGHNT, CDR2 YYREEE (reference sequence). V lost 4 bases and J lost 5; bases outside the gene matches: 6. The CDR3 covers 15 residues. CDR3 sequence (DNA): TGTGCCAGCAGCCGGGACAGGGTCGGAACCGGGGAGCTGTTTTTT. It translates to CASSRDRVGTGELFF.

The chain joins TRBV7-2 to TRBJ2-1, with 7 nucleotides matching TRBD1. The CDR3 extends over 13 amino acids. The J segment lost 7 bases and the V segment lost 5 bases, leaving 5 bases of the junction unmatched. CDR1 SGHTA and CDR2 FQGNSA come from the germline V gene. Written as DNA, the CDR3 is TGTGCCAGCAGCCTAATGACAGGGAATGAGCAGTTCTTC. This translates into CASSLMTGNEQFF.

The CDR3 coding sequence is TGTGCCAGCAGCCTAACAGACAGTGATGGCTACACCTTC. It translates to CASSLTDSDGYTF. V gene TRBV7-9 combines with J gene TRBJ1-2; a possible D gene is TRBD1 (5 bases). The CDR3 is 13 residues long. Per germline, CDR1 SEHNR and CDR2 FQNEAQ (reference sequence). Trimming pared 5 bases from V and 6 bases from J, leaving 13 bases between.

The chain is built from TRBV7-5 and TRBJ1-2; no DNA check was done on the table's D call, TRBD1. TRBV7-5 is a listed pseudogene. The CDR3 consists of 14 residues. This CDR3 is CVRSLARGSHGYTF. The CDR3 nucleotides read TGTGTCAGAAGCTTAGCGAGGGGGTCCCATGGCTACACCTTC.

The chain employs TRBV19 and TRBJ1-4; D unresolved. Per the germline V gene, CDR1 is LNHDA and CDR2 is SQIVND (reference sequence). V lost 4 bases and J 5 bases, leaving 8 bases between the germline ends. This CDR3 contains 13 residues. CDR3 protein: CASSSQANEKLFF. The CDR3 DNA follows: TGTGCCAGTAGTAGCCAGGCGAATGAAAAACTGTTTTTT.